This record looks at one T cell receptor beta chain sequence and its context. The sample belongs to a study of blood T cell repertoires in COVID-19. TCRdb's table, derived via immunoSEQ multiplex PCR, lists solely in-frame clones and lacks some. The table has some 300,000 clones, over 85% seen once. J lost 4 bases, V lost 1 base, and 11 bases had no gene match. This CDR3 spans 17 amino acids. Looked up from germline, CDR1 is SGHNT and CDR2 is YYREEE (reference sequence). This sequence joins TRBV5-4 and TRBJ2-3; the match to TRBD1 covers 8 bases. The sequencing input was PBMCs or T cells enriched from blood (not recorded which). This receptor was taken from a woman aged 30 to 39 who had recovered from COVID-19. The CDR3 reads CASSLRRTGILADTQYF. Here the CDR3 DNA reads TGTGCCAGCAGCTTGCGAAGGACAGGGATCCTCGCAGATACGCAGTATTTT.